Only a few counts were recorded for the clone carrying this TCR beta chain. Its antigen remains unknown. The data originate from a study of T cells after yellow fever vaccination. General study results and limits: Secondary responses were weaker yet peaked faster, day 5 versus 15. The booster saw the reappearance of most primary-vaccination clones (about 95% CD4, around 88% CD8).

In making TCR cDNA, 5'RACE template switching added a universal primer site and UMIs to it. TCRdb reprocessed the 5' RACE reads via MiXCR and lists one record per CDR3 protein. Among fewer than 500,000 distinct CDR3 sequences listed, under 20% were seen once. J was trimmed by 7 bases and V by 4 bases; bases with no gene match: 5. The CDR3 has 13 amino acids. Germline V gene sequence: CDR1 SGHTA, CDR2 FQGNSA. This clonotype was obtained from a man between 18 and 29 years old who received the YFV17D yellow fever vaccine. The material sequenced was PBMCs, taken before the yellow fever booster vaccination. J is TRBJ1-1 and V is TRBV7-2; 8 bases map to TRBD1. DNA for the CDR3: TGTGCCAGCAGCTCGATACAGGGGGTTGAAGCTTTCTTT. Protein: CASSSIQGVEAFF.